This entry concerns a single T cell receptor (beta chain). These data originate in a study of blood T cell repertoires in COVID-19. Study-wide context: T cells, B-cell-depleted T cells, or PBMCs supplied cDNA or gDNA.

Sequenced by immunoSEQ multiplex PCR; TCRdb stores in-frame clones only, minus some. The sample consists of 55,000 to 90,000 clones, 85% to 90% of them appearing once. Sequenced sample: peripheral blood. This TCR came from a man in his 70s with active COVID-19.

CDR3 DNA: TGTGCCAGCAGCCCGCAAAGGGCAAACTGGGGAGCAACTAATGAAAAACTGTTTTTT. Its translation: CASSPQRANWGATNEKLFF. The rearrangement joins TRBV14 to TRBJ1-4; D gene unclear. V was pared by 4 bases and J by 0 bases, with 21 bases between. The CDR3 has 19 residues. From germline, CDR1 is SGHDN and CDR2 FVKESK.